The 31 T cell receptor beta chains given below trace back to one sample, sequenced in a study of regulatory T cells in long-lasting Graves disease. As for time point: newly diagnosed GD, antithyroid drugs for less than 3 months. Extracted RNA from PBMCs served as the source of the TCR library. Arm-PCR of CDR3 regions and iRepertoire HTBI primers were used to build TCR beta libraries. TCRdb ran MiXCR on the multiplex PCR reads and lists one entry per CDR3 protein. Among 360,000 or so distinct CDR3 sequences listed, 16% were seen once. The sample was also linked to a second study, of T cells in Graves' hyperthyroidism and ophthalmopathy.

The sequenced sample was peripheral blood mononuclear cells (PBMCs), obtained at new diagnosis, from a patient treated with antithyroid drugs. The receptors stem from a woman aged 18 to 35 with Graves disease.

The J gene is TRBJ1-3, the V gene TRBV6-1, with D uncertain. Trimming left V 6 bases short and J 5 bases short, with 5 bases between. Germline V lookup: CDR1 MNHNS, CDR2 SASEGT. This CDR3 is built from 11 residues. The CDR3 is CASSTRNTIYF. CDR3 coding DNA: TGTGCCAGCAGCACACGAAACACCATATATTTT.

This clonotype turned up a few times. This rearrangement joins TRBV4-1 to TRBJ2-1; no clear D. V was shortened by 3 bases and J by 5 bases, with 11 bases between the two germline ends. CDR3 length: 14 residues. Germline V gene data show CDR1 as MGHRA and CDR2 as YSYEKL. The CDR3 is CASSHRVLNNEQFF. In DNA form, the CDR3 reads TGCGCCAGCAGCCACCGGGTCCTCAACAATGAGCAGTTCTTC.

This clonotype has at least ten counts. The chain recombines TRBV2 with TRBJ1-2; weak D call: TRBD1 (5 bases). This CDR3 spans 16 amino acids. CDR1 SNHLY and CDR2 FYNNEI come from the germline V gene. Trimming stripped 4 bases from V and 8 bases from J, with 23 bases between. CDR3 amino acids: CASSAGTGLASSGYTF. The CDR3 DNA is TGTGCCAGCAGTGCCGGGACTGGACTTGCCTCGTCGGGCTACACCTTC.

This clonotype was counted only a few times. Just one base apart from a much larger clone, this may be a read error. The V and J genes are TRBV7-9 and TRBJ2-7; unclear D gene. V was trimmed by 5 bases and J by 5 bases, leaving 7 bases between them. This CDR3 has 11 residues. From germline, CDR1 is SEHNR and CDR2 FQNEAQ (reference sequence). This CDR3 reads CASSPSHEQYF. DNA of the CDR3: TGTGCCAGCAGCCCGAGCCACGAGCAGTACTTC. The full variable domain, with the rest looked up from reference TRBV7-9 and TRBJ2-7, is DTGVSQNPRHKITKRGQNVTFRCDPISEHNRLYWYRQTLGQGPEFLTYFQNEAQLEKSRLLSDRFSAERPKGSFSTLEIQRTEQGDSAMYLCASSPSHEQYFGPGTRLTVT.

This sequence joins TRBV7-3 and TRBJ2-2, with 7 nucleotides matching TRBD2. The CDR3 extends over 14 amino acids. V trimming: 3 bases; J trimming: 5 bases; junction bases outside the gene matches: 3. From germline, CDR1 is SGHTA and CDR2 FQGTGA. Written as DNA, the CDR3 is TGTGCCAGCAGCTTTGGGGGGGGGACCGGGGAGCTGTTTTTT. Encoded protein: CASSFGGGTGELFF.

CDR3 sequence reads: CSARVAGEHEQYF. In nucleotides, the CDR3 is TGCAGTGCTAGAGTAGCGGGAGAACACGAGCAGTACTTC. This chain joins TRBV20-1 and TRBJ2-7; TRBD2 agrees at 9 bases. With 1 base clipped from V and 5 bases from J, the junction kept 3 bases outside the gene matches. The CDR3 loop spans 13 amino acids. Germline-derived CDR1 and CDR2 are DFQATT and SNEGSKA (reference sequence).

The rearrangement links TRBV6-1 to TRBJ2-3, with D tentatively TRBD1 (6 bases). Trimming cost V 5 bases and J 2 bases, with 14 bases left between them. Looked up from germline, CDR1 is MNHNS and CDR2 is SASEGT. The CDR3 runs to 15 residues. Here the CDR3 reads CASSPGQFLTDTQYF. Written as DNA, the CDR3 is TGTGCCAGCAGTCCAGGACAGTTTCTCACAGATACGCAGTATTTT.

For the CDR3, the DNA is TGTGCCAGTAGTATTTGGGGGAGCTTCGCGAACACCGGGGAGCTGTTTTTT. Translation gives CASSIWGSFANTGELFF. The chain is built from TRBV19 and TRBJ2-2; tentatively, D is TRBD1 or TRBD2 (5 bases each). The CDR3 has 17 amino acids. Germline CDR1 and CDR2: LNHDA and SQIVND (reference sequence). V dropped 3 bases and J dropped 0 bases, with 14 bases sitting between them. Full variable domain (rest looked up from reference TRBV19 and TRBJ2-2): DGGITQSPKYLFRKEGQNVTLSCEQNLNHDAMYWYRQDPGQGLRLIYYSQIVNDFQKGDIAEGYSVSREKKESFPLTVTSAQKNPTAFYLCASSIWGSFANTGELFFGEGSRLTVL.

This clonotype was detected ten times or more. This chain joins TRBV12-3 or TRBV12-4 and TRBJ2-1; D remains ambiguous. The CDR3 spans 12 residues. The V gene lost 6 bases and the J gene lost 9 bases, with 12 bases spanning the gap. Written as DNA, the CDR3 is TGTGCCAGCAGGGAAGAAATCGCTGAGCAGTTCTTC. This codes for CASREEIAEQFF.

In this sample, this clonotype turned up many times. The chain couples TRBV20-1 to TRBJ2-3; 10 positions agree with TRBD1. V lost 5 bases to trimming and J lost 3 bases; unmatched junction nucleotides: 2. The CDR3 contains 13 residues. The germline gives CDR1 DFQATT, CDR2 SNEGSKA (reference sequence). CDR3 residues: CSAWDRGTDTQYF. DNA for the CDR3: TGCAGTGCTTGGGACAGGGGAACAGATACGCAGTATTTT.

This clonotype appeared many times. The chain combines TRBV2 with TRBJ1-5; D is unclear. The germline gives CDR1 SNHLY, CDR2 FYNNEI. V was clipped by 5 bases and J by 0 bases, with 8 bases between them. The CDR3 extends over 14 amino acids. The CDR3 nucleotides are TGTGCCAGCAGTCCCGTATCTAGCAATCAGCCCCAGCATTTT. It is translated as CASSPVSSNQPQHF.

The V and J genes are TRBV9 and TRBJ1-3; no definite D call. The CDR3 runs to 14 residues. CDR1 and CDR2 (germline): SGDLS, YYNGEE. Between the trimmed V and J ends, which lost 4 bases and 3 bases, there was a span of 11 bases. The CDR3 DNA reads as TGTGCCAGCAGCCCCCGCTGGGGTGGAAACACCATATATTTT. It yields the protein CASSPRWGGNTIYF.

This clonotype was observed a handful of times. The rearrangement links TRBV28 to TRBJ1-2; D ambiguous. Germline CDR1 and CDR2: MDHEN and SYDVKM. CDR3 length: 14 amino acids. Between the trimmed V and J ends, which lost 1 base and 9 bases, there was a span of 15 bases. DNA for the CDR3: TGTGCCAGCAGTTTATCCTCTCCGGGAATCCGCTACACCTTC. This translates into CASSLSSPGIRYTF.

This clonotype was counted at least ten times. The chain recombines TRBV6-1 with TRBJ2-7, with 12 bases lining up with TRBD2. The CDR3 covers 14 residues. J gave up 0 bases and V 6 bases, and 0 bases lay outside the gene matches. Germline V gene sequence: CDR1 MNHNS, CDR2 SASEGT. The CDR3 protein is CASRTSGGSYEQYF. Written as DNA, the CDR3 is TGTGCCAGCAGGACTAGCGGGGGCTCCTACGAGCAGTACTTC.

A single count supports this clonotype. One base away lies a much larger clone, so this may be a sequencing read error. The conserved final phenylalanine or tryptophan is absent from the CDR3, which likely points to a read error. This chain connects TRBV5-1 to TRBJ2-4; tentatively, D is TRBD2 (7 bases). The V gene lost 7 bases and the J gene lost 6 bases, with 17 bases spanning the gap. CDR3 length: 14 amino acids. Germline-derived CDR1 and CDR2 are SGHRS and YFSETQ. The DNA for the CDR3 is TGCGCCAGCGGAGGGGGGGACGGACCAAACATTCAGTACGTC. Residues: CASGGGDGPNIQYV.

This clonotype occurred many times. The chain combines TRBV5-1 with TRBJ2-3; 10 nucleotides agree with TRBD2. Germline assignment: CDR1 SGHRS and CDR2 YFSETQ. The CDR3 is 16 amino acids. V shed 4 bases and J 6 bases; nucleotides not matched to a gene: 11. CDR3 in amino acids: CASSTGTSATRDTQYF. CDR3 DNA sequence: TGCGCCAGCAGCACCGGGACTAGCGCAACAAGGGATACGCAGTATTTT.

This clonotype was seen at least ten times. The CDR3 DNA is TGTGCCAGCAGAACTAGCGGGAGCTACAATGAGCAGTTCTTC. It encodes CASRTSGSYNEQFF. The rearrangement joins TRBV28 to TRBJ2-1; 11 bases are shared with TRBD2. Trimming at V came to 6 bases and at J to 3 bases, leaving 1 base not matched to a gene. Germline CDR1 is MDHEN and CDR2 is SYDVKM. The CDR3 is made up of 14 amino acids.

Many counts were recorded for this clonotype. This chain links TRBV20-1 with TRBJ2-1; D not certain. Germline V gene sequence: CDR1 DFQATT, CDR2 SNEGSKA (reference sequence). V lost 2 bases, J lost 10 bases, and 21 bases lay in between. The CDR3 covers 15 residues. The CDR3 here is CSARIPGPKLREQFF. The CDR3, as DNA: TGCAGTGCTAGAATTCCCGGGCCTAAATTGAGGGAGCAGTTCTTC.

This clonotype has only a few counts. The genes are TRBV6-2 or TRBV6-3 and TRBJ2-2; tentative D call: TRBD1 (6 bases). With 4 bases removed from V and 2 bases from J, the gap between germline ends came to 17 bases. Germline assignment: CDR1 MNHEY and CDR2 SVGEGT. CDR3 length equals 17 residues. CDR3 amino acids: CASSSKYRVSNTGELFF. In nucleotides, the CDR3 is TGTGCCAGCAGTTCAAAGTACAGGGTTTCCAACACCGGGGAGCTGTTTTTT.

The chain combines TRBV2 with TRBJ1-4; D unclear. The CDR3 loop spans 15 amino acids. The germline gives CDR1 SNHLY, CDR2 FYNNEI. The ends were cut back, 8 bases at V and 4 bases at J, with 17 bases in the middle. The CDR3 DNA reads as TGTGCCAGCTGCCGCGACGCGGCGGGTAATGAAAAACTGTTTTTT. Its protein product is CASCRDAAGNEKLFF.

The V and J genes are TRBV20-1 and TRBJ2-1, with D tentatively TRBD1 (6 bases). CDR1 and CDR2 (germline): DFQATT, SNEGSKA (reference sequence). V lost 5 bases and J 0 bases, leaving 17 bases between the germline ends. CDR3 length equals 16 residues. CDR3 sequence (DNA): TGCAGTGCTCCTCGACCTCGAGGGGGCTCCTACAATGAGCAGTTCTTC. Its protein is CSAPRPRGGSYNEQFF.

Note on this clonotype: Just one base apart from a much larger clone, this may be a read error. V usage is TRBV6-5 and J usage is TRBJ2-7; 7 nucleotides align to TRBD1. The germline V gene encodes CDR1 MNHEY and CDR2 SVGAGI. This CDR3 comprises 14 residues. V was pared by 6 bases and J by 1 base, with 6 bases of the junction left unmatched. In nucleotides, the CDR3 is TGTGCCAGCAGCTACGACAGGGAGTCCTACGAGCAGTACTTC. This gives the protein CASSYDRESYEQYF.

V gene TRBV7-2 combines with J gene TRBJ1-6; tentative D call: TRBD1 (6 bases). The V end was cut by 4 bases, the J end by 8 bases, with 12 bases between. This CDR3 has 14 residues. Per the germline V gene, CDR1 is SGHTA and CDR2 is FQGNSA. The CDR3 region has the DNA TGTGCCAGCAGCTCCCGGGACACCGATTCACCCCTCCACTTT. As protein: CASSSRDTDSPLHF. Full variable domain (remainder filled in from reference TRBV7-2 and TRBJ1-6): GAGVSQSPSNKVTEKGKDVELRCDPISGHTALYWYRQSLGQGLEFLIYFQGNSAPDKSGLPSDRFSAERTGGSVSTLTIQRTQQEDSAVYLCASSSRDTDSPLHFGNGTRLTVT.

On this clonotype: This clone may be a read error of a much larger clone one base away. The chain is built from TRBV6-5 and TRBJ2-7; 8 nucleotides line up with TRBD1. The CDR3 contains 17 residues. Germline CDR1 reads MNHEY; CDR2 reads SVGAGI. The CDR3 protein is CDSSSRQGFSVSYEQYF. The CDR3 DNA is TGTGACAGCAGTTCCCGACAGGGGTTCTCCGTAAGCTACGAGCAGTACTTC.

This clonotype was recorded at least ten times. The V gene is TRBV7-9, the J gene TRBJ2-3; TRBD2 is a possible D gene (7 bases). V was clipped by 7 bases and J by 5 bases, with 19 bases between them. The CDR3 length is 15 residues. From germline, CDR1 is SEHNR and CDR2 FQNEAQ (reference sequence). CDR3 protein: CASIDPGGQIDTQYF. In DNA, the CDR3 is TGTGCCAGCATCGATCCGGGGGGCCAGATAGATACGCAGTATTTT.

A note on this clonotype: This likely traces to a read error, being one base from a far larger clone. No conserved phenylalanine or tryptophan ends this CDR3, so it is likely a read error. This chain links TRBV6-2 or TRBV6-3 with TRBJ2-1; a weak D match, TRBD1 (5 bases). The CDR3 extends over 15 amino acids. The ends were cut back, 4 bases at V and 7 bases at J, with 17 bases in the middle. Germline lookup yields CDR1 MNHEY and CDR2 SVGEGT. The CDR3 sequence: CASSFRFGALNEQFL. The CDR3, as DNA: TGTGCCAGCAGTTTCCGCTTTGGGGCGCTTAATGAGCAGTTCCTC.

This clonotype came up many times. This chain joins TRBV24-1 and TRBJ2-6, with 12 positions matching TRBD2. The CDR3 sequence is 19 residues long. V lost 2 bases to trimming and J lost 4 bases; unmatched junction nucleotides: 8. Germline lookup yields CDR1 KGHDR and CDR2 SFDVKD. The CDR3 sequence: CATSDSLAGGRTGANVLTF. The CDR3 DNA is TGTGCCACCAGTGATTCCCTAGCGGGAGGGAGGACCGGGGCCAACGTCCTGACTTTC.

The CDR3 DNA sequence: TGTGCCAGTAGCACGACAGGGACAGATACGCAGTATTTT. Amino acid sequence: CASSTTGTDTQYF. The chain joins TRBV19 to TRBJ2-3; 7 bases are a match to TRBD1. The germline V gene has CDR1 LNHDA and CDR2 SQIVND (reference sequence). The CDR3 runs to 13 residues. Trimming at V came to 6 bases and at J to 3 bases, leaving 3 bases not matched to a gene.

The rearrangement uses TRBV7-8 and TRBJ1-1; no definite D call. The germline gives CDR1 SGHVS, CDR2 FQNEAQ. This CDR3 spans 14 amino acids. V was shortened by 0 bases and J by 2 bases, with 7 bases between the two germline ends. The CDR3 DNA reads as TGTGCCAGCAGCTTAGCCCGGCTTAACACTGAAGCTTTCTTT. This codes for CASSLARLNTEAFF. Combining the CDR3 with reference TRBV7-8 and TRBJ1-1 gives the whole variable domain GAGVSQSPRYKVAKRGQDVALRCDPISGHVSLFWYQQALGQGPEFLTYFQNEAQLDKSGLPSDRFFAERPEGSVSTLKIQRTQQEDSAVYLCASSLARLNTEAFFGQGTRLTVV.

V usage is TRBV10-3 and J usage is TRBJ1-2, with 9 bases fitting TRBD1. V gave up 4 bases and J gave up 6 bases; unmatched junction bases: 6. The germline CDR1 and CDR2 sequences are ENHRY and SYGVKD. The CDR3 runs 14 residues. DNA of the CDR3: TGTGCCATCAGTGGGACAGGGGACCTTCATGGCTACACCTTC. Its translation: CAISGTGDLHGYTF.

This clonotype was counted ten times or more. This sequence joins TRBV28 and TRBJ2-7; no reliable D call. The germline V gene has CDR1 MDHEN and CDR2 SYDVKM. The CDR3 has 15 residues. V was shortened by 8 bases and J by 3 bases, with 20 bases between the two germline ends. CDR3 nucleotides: TGTGCCAGCGATGCGGCAGACCCCCTAGGCTACGAGCAGTACTTC. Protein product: CASDAADPLGYEQYF.